This T cell receptor (beta chain) was sequenced in a study of blood T cell repertoires in COVID-19. Turning to the study itself: The study drew acute and convalescent COVID-19 samples from the United States, Italy and Spain. The analysed material was cDNA or gDNA that came from T cells, B-cell-depleted T cells, or PBMCs.

Per the authors' pipeline: Counts of nucleated cells, estimated from reference gene primer amplification, were obtained. Only in-frame clones appear in the TCRdb table, and some are missing; sequencing was by immunoSEQ multiplex PCR. That table furnishes V, J and clone size, whereas the DNA furnished D and trimming. Found here are fewer than 150,000 clones, around nine tenths of them singletons; the top ten hold 5% to 6%. The germline V gene encodes CDR1 MNHEY and CDR2 SVGAGI. V shed 6 bases and J 5 bases; nucleotides not matched to a gene: 7. The CDR3 is 14 amino acids. The TCR was taken from a human donor in a cohort sampled during active COVID-19. Material for sequencing was peripheral blood. This rearrangement joins TRBV6-5 to TRBJ1-3; TRBD1 matches at 7 bases. The CDR3 reads CASSRDRERNTIYF. The CDR3 bases are TGTGCCAGCAGCCGCGACAGGGAGCGAAACACCATATATTTT.